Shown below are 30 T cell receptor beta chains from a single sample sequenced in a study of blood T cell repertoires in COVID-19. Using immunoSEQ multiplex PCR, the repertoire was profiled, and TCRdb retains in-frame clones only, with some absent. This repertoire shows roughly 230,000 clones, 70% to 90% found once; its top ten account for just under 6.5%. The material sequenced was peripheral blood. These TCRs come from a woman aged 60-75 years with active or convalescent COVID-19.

The CDR3 reads CAISAGTGGLGELFF. CDR3 DNA sequence: TGTGCCATCAGTGCCGGGACAGGGGGCTTGGGGGAGCTGTTTTTT. This chain uses TRBV10-3 with TRBJ2-2; 12 nucleotides line up with TRBD1. The CDR3 consists of 15 residues. The V and J ends lost 4 bases and 8 bases, in that order; junction bases with no gene match: 5. Germline V gene sequence: CDR1 ENHRY, CDR2 SYGVKD.

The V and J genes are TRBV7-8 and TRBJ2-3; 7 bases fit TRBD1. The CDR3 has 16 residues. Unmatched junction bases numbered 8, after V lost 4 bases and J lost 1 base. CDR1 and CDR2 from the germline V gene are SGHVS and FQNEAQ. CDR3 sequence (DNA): TGTGCCAGCAGCTCGACAGGGCTGGGGGGCACAGATACGCAGTATTTT. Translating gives CASSSTGLGGTDTQYF.

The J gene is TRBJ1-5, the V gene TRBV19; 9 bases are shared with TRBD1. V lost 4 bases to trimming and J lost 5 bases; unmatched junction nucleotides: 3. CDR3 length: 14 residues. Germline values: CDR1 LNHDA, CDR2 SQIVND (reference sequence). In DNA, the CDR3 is TGTGCCAGTAGTAGGGACAGGGAAGATCAGCCCCAGCATTTT. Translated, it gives CASSRDREDQPQHF. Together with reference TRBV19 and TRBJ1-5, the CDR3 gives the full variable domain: DGGITQSPKYLFRKEGQNVTLSCEQNLNHDAMYWYRQDPGQGLRLIYYSQIVNDFQKGDIAEGYSVSREKKESFPLTVTSAQKNPTAFYLCASSRDREDQPQHFGDGTRLSIL.

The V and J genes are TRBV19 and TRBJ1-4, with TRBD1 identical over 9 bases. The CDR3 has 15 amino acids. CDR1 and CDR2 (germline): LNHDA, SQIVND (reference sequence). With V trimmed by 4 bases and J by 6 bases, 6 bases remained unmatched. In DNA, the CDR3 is TGTGCCAGTAGTACCGGAGGGACAGGGTATGAAAAACTGTTTTTT. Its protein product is CASSTGGTGYEKLFF. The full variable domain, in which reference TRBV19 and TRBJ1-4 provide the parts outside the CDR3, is DGGITQSPKYLFRKEGQNVTLSCEQNLNHDAMYWYRQDPGQGLRLIYYSQIVNDFQKGDIAEGYSVSREKKESFPLTVTSAQKNPTAFYLCASSTGGTGYEKLFFGSGTQLSVL.

CDR3 in amino acids: CASSVRGIDTQYF. The CDR3 bases are TGTGCCAGCAGCGTCCGAGGGATAGATACGCAGTATTTT. The chain combines TRBV9 with TRBJ2-3; possibly TRBD2 for D (5 bases). This CDR3 has 13 amino acids. The germline V gene has CDR1 SGDLS and CDR2 YYNGEE. The germline V and J ends were trimmed by 2 bases and 5 bases, with 9 bases remaining between them.

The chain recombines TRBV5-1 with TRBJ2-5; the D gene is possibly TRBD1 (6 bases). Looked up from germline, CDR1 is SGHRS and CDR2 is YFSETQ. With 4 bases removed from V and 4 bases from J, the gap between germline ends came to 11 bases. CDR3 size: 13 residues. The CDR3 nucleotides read TGCGCCAGCAGCCCGCAGGGGTTAGAGACCCAGTACTTC. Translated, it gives CASSPQGLETQYF. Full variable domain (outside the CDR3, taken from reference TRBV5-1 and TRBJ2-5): KAGVTQTPRYLIKTRGQQVTLSCSPISGHRSVSWYQQTPGQGLQFLFEYFSETQRNKGNFPGRFSGRQFSNSRSEMNVSTLELGDSALYLCASSPQGLETQYFGPGTRLLVL.

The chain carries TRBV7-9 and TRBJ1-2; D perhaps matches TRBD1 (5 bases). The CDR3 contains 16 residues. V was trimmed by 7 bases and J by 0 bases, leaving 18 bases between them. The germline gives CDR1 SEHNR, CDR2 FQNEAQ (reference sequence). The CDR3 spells CASTKVGAQANYGYTF. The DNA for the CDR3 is TGTGCCAGCACCAAAGTAGGGGCCCAAGCTAACTATGGCTACACCTTC.

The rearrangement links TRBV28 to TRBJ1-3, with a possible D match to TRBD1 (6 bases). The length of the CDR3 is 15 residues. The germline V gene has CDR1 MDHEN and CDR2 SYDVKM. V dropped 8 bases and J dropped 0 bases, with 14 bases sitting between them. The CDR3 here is CASSLGGYSGNTIYF. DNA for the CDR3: TGTGCCAGCTCCTTAGGGGGATACTCTGGAAACACCATATATTTT. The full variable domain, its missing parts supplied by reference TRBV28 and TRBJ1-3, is DVKVTQSSRYLVKRTGEKVFLECVQDMDHENMFWYRQDPGLGLRLIYFSYDVKMKEKGDIPEGYSVSREKKERFSLILESASTNQTSMYLCASSLGGYSGNTIYFGEGSWLTVV.

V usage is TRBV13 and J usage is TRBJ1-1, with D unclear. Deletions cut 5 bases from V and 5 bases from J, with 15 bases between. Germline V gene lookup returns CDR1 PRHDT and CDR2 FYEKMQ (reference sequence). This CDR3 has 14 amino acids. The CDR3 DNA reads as TGTGCCAGCAGCCTCTTAGGGTCGGGGACTGAAGCTTTCTTT. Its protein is CASSLLGSGTEAFF.

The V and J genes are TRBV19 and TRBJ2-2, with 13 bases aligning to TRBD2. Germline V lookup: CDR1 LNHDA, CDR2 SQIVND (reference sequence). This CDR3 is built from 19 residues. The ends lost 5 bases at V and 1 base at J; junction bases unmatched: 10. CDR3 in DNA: TGTGCCAGTAGTGTAGGACTAGCGGGAGATTTTGGGAACACCGGGGAGCTGTTTTTT. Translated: CASSVGLAGDFGNTGELFF.

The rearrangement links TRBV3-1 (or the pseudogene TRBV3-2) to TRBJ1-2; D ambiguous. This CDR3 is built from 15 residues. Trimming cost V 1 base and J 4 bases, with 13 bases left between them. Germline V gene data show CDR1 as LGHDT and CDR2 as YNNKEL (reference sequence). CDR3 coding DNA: TGTGCCAGCAGCCAAGGACGGGAGAGACGCTATGGCTACACCTTC. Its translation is CASSQGRERRYGYTF.

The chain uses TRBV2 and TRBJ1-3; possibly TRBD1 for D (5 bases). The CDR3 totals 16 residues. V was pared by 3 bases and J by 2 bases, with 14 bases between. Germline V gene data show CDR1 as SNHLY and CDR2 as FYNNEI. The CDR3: CASSEGRDPPGNTIYF. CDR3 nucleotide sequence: TGTGCCAGCAGTGAGGGGAGGGACCCACCTGGAAACACCATATATTTT.

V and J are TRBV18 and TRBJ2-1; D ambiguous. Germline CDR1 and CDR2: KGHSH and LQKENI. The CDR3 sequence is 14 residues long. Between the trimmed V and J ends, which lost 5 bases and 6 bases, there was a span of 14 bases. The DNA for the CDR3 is TGTGCCAGCTCAGGATCGTCAGGCTCCAATGAGCAGTTCTTC. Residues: CASSGSSGSNEQFF.

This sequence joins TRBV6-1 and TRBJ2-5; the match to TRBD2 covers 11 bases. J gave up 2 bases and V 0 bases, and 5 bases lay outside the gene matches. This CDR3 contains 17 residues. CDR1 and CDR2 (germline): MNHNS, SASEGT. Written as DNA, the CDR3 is TGTGCCAGCAGTGAAGCGTTACTAGCGGGGGAACAAGAGACCCAGTACTTC. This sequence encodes CASSEALLAGEQETQYF.

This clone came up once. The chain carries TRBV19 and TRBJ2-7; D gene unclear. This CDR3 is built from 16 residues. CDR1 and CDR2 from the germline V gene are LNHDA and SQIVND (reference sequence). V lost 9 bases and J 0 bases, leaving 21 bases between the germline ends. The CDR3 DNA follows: TGTGCCAGCTCCGAGAAATTGGTTAAAACCTCCTACGAGCAGTACGTC. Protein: CASSEKLVKTSYEQYV.

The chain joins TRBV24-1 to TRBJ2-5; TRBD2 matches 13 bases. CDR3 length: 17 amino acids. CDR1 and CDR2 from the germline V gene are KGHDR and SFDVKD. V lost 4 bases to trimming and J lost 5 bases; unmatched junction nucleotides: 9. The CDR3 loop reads CATSDNGLAGEGETQYF. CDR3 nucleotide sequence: TGTGCCACCAGTGACAATGGACTAGCGGGAGAGGGGGAGACCCAGTACTTC.

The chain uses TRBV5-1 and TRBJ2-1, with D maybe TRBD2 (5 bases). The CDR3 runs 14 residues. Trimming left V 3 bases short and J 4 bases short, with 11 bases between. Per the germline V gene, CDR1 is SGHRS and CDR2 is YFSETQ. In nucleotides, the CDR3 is TGCGCCAGCAGCTCCCAGCGGTCTTACAATGAGCAGTTCTTC. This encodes CASSSQRSYNEQFF. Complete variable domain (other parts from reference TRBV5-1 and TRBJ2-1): KAGVTQTPRYLIKTRGQQVTLSCSPISGHRSVSWYQQTPGQGLQFLFEYFSETQRNKGNFPGRFSGRQFSNSRSEMNVSTLELGDSALYLCASSSQRSYNEQFFGPGTRLTVL.

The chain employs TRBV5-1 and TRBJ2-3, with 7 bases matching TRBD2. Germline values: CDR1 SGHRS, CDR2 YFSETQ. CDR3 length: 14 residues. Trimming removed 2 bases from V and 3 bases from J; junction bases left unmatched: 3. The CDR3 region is CASSFGGRTDTQYF. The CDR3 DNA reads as TGCGCCAGCAGCTTCGGGGGGAGGACAGATACGCAGTATTTT. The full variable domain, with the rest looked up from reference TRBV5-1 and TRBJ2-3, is KAGVTQTPRYLIKTRGQQVTLSCSPISGHRSVSWYQQTPGQGLQFLFEYFSETQRNKGNFPGRFSGRQFSNSRSEMNVSTLELGDSALYLCASSFGGRTDTQYFGPGTRLTVL.

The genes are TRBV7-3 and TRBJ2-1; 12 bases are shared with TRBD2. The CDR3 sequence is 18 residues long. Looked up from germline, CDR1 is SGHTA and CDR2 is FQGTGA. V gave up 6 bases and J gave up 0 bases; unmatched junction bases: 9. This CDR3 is CASSSRTSGTSSYNEQFF. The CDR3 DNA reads TGTGCCAGCAGTTCCAGGACTAGCGGGACCTCCTCCTACAATGAGCAGTTCTTC.

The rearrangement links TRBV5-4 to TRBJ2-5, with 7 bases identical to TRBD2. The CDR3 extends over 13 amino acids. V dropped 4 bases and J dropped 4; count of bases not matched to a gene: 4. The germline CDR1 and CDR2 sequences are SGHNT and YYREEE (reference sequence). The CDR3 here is CASSRTRVETQYF. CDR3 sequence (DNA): TGTGCCAGCAGCCGGACTAGAGTAGAGACCCAGTACTTC.

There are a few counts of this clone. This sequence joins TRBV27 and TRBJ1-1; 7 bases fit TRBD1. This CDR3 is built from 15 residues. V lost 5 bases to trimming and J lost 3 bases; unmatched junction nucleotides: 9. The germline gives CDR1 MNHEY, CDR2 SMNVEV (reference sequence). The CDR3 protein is CASSQTYRGDTEAFF. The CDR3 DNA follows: TGTGCCAGCAGTCAAACTTACAGGGGAGACACTGAAGCTTTCTTT.

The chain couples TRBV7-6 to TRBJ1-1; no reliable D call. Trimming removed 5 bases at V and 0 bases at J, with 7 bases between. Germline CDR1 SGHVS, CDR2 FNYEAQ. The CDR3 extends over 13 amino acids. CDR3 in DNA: TGTGCCAGCAGCGGCGACTTGAACACTGAAGCTTTCTTT. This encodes CASSGDLNTEAFF.

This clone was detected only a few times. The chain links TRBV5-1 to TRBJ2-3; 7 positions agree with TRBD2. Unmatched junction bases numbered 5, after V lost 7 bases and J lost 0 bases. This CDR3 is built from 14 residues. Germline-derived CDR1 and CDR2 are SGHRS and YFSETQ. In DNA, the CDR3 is TGCGCCAGCTCGAGCGGGATTAGCACAGATACGCAGTATTTT. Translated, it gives CASSSGISTDTQYF.

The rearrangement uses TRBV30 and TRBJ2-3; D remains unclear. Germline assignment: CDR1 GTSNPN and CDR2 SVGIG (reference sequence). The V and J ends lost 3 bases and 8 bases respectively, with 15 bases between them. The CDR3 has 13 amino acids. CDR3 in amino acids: CAWSDEFPGTQYF. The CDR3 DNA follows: TGTGCCTGGAGCGACGAGTTTCCGGGTACGCAGTATTTT.

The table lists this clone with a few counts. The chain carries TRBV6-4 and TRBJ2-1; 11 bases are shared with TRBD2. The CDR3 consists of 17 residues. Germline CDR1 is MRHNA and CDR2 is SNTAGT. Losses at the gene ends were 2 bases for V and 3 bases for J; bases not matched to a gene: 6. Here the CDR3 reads CASSDRLAGTLYNEQFF. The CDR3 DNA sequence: TGTGCCAGCAGTGACCGACTAGCGGGAACGCTCTACAATGAGCAGTTCTTC.

CDR3 nucleotide sequence: TGTGCCAGCAACTCCGGCGGGGGGTACGGCTACACCTTC. Translating it yields CASNSGGGYGYTF. The chain has TRBV6-5 and TRBJ1-2, with D possibly TRBD1 on 5 matching bases. In germline, CDR1 is MNHEY, CDR2 SVGAGI. Trimming removed 7 bases from V and 8 bases from J, with 17 bases in between. The CDR3 length is 13 residues.

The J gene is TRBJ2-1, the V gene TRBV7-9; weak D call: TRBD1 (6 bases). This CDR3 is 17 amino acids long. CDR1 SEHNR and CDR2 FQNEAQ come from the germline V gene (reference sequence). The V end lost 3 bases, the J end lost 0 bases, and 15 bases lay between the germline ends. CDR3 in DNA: TGTGCCAGCAGCTTCCATAAACAGGGACCCTCCTACAATGAGCAGTTCTTC. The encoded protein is CASSFHKQGPSYNEQFF.

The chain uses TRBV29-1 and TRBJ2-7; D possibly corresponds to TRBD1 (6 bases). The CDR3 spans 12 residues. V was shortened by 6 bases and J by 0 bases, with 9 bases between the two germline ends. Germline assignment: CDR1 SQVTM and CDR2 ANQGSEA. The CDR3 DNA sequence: TGCAGCGTCAAGACAGGCTCCTACGAGCAGTACTTC. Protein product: CSVKTGSYEQYF.

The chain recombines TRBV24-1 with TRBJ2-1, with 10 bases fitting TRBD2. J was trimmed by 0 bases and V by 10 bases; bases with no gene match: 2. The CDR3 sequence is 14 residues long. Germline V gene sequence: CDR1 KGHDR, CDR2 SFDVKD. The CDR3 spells CATSGGSSYNEQFF. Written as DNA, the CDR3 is TGTGCCACTAGCGGGGGGAGCTCCTACAATGAGCAGTTCTTC.

CDR3 loop: CASSPGQFSYNEQFF. The CDR3 DNA is TGTGCCAGCAGCCCGGGACAGTTTTCCTACAATGAGCAGTTCTTC. The V call is TRBV7-8, the J call TRBJ2-1; TRBD1 matches 7 bases. The CDR3 spans 15 residues. Germline CDR1 is SGHVS and CDR2 is FQNEAQ. Germline trimming cut 5 bases from V and 1 base from J; bases unmatched to any gene: 5.